A selection of T cell receptor beta chains follows, all from one sample in a study of blood T cells in healthy people across ages. TCRdb called the 5' RACE reads again in MiXCR, with one record for every CDR3 protein. Of 790,000 or so distinct CDR3 sequences listed, about 42% were seen once; the top ten hold around 18%. The sequencing sample was made of blood. The source of these receptors is a man at least 80 years old in good health. Each CDR3 is given with its conserved first and last residue. The order of the fields is V gene, D gene, clone size, CDR3 protein. A D gene is named only where the DNA matches it firmly. A clone size is listed for some rows: how often the clone was seen (once, few, many), or a class if it is expanded.

>TRBV6-5|.|.
CASRRGGNQPQHF
>TRBV5-1|.|.
CASSLAVSWRDGYTF
>TRBV7-2|.|many
CASSLDPPDEQYF
>TRBV5-1|TRBD1|.
CASSSRPGQGVSYNEQFF
>TRBV27|.|once
CASRRGTYNEQFF
>TRBV7-6|.|few
CASSLDSHEQYF
>TRBV20-1|.|.
CSARDQGTGANVLTF
>TRBV4-1|.|once
CASSQEGSDRSQETQYF
>TRBV5-1|TRBD1|.
CASSFLGTGGEQYF
>TRBV7-2|.|.
CVSSNYMEFADTQYF
>TRBV7-9|.|many
CASSLGGLSAEAFF
>TRBV5-1|.|.
CASSLMVGRSYNEQFF
>TRBV5-6|TRBD2|.
CASSPEAGRARDEQFF
>TRBV5-1|.|many
CASSLVQETQYF
>TRBV6-2/TRBV6-3|.|.
CASSYPGVTYEQYF
>TRBV20-1|.|.
CSARRRANSYNEQFF
>TRBV5-1|TRBD1|.
CASSTGPGTGGRSPLHF
>TRBV20-1|TRBD2|.
CSARWASGSKGEQFF
>TRBV6-1|.|.
CATRGALSSNTGELFF
>TRBV9|.|few
CAGSTGSSSYNEQFF
>TRBV5-1|TRBD1|.
CASSLEGWDRAYEQYF
>TRBV7-8|TRBD1|.
CACTEPGAGGFHEQYF
>TRBV12-3/TRBV12-4|.|once
CASITVGNSPLHF
>TRBV5-5|.|few
CASSLAGDDTGELFF
>TRBV20-1|TRBD1|.
CSADGQGDSYEQYF
>TRBV20-1|TRBD2|.
CSAASGTNTDTQYF
>TRBV6-5|.|.
CASSRTPANYGYTF
>TRBV3-1|.|.
CASSQSTSPDTQYF
>TRBV7-3|.|.
CASSLVPTSYNEQFF
>TRBV29-1|.|.
CSVTTGSLTEAFF